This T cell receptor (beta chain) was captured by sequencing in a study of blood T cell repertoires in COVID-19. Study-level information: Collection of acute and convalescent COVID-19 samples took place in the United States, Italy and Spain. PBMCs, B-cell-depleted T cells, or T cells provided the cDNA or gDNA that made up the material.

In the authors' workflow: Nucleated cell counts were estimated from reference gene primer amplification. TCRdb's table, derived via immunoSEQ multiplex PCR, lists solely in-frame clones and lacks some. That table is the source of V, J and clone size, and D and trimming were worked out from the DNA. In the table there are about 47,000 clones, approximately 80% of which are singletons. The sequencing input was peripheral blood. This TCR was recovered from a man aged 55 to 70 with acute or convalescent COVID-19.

DNA for the CDR3: TGTGCCAGCAGGCATGATAGCGGGGGGTCCTACGAGCAGTACTTC. Amino acid sequence: CASRHDSGGSYEQYF. The chain links TRBV4-2 to TRBJ2-7; 10 nucleotides match TRBD2. V gave up 6 bases and J gave up 1 base; unmatched junction bases: 6. Looked up from germline, CDR1 is LGHNA and CDR2 is YNFKEQ. The length of the CDR3 is 15 residues.